This T cell receptor beta chain was documented in a study of shared clonotypes between healthy human individuals (dated by TCRdb to between 2020 and 2021). Context from the whole study: A couple of women and three men aged 18 to 49 years were included in the cohort. For each donor, CD4 naive and CD4 memory were each given three plates, CD8 naive was given two plates, and CD8 memory was given one plate. Blood TCR repertoires of five healthy adults were deeply sequenced to estimate repertoire size and the extent of clonotype sharing between individuals. To increase sequencing depth and limit assay-specific biases, different laboratories used diverse techniques to prepare libraries and sequence TCR repertoires. Leukapheresis yielded between about 0.9 and 10 billion PBMCs per donor. The paper as a whole reports these results and caveats: Because the study included only a small number of donors, the genetic and exposure-history diversity represented was limited. Naive subsets generally had larger estimated clonotype richness than memory subsets did. Sampling was restricted to blood, and TCR repertoires in tissues likely differ from the TCR repertoires found in blood. Based on pairwise subsampling, the degree of clonotype sharing among donors was expected to be affected by sequencing depth. Approximately 5% of naive CD4, 3.5% of naive CD8, approximately 2% of memory CD4, and 0.4% of memory CD8 clonotypes were shared across several donors. Rarefaction of sorted-subset datasets indicated incomplete sequencing despite the large sequencing depth. Clonotypes shared by all four sorted-subset donors showed higher generation probabilities than non-shared clonotypes.

Regarding this clone: The specificity of this receptor is unknown. No base-level quality is on record; no much larger clone is a single base apart.

Using the deep immunoSEQ assay, multiplex PCR amplified TCR CDR3 regions from genomic DNA. Extracted genomic DNA from each cell subset was spread evenly across all wells of several immunoSEQ 96-well plates, with each plate serving as a replicate. For sorted subsets, roughly 0.2 ug genomic DNA, equal to about 30,000 T cell genomes, was loaded into each replicate PCR. Purified libraries were measured with a Qubit 3.0 fluorometer, size-checked on a Bioanalyzer 2100, and measured again with the KAPA Library Quantification kit. Every immunoSEQ 96-well plate was sequenced on a dedicated single-read 150-cycle Illumina NextSeq 550 flow cell. Concerning the study's data processing: Because only junctional sequences without quality scores were contained in the immunoSEQ output, filtering matching that applied to full-length reads could not be performed. To assign V/J genes and CDR3, sequences were annotated against IMGT germline references using PyIR, a Python wrapper for IgBLAST v1.9. Reads were filtered out if the reads had weak V/J assignments (E-value above 1e-6), no CDR3, stop codons, out-of-frame junctions, or ambiguous translated residues. V3J clonotypes were defined as sequences sharing an identical inferred V gene, J gene, and CDR3 amino acid sequence. Percentage overlap between repertoires was computed as shared unique clonotypes divided by the size of the smaller repertoire. RTK rarefaction, the Chao1 estimator, and Recon v2.1 estimates of unobserved clonotypes were used to assess repertoire richness. Generation probabilities were computed with OLGA for all TCRbeta clonotypes obtained by the gDNA method from several donors. TCRdb limited this immuneACCESS table to in-frame rearrangements with V and J called. A share of clones is missing; checked studies link under half to unresolved V genes, and the rest is unexplained. V and J calls and clone size are those listed in that table; D and trimming were worked out from the DNA. The sample includes 950,000 to 1,100,000 clones, with about 84% observed a single time. Jointly, the top ten make up roughly 0.65% of the sample.

The cysteine opens and the phenylalanine closes a CDR3 of 13 amino acids. Only CDR3 DNA remains: 39 bases, in frame from the first base. V is cut by 5 bases and J by 4 bases, and the space between the germline ends is 9 bases. As encoded in the germline V gene (reference sequence), CDR1 is LNHNV while CDR2 is YYDKDF. Healthy HIV-negative adults with no recently reported acute infections or vaccinations were included as donors. All donors were Caucasian adults living in Nashville, Tennessee, USA. CD4+ T cells were enriched by magnetic negative selection, after which naive cells were positively selected on CD45RA and the negative fraction was taken as the memory subset. Blood was collected by leukapheresis, and PBMCs were isolated by Ficoll-Histopaque density gradient centrifugation and then cryopreserved in liquid nitrogen vapor phase. Analytical flow cytometry was used to check the purity and quantity of each magnetically sorted T cell population. Each sorted fraction had its genomic DNA isolated and then quantified by UV absorbance on a Nanodrop 2000c.

The material sequenced was memory CD4+ T cells from PBMCs. The sample's cell subset or site, from its label and the paper: CD45RA-negative fraction. Recombination joined TRBV15 with TRBJ2-1, with no reliable assignment of the D segment. The receptor comes from a man younger than 35 in good health. Some clones in this sample may be carry-over from other donors' samples. The DNA sequence reads TGTGCCACCAGCGTCCTCGATTACAATGAGCAGTTCTTC. Protein translation: CATSVLDYNEQFF.